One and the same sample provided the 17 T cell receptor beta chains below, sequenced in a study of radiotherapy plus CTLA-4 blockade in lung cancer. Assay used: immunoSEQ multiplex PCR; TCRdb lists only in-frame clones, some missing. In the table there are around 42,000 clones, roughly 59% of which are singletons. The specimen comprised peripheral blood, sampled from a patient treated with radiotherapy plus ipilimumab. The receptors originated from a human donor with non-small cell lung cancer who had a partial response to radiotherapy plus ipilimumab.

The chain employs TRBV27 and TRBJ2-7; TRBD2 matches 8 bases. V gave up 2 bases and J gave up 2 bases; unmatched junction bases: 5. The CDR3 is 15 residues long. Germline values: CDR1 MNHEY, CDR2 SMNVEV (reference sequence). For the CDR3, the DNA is TGTGCCAGCAGTTTAGAGGGACTAGGGACCTACGAGCAGTACTTC. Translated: CASSLEGLGTYEQYF.

CDR3 nucleotides: TGTGCCAGCAGCCCCATGGACTCCCTGGGGGCTCGTCGTGGCTACACCTTC. Protein sequence: CASSPMDSLGARRGYTF. J is TRBJ1-2 and V is TRBV7-6; D is possibly TRBD1 (6 bases). The germline CDR1 and CDR2 sequences are SGHVS and FNYEAQ. With 5 bases removed from V and 7 bases from J, the gap between germline ends came to 26 bases. The length of the CDR3 is 17 residues. Based on the CDR3 plus reference TRBV7-6 and TRBJ1-2, the full variable domain is GAGVSQSPRYKVTKRGQDVALRCDPISGHVSLYWYRQALGQGPEFLTYFNYEAQQDKSGLPNDRFSAERPEGSISTLTIQRTEQRDSAMYRCASSPMDSLGARRGYTFGSGTRLTVV.

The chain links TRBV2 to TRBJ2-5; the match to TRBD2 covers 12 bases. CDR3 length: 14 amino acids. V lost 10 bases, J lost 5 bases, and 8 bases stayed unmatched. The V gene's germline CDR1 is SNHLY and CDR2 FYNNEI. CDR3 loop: CAILTSGSKETQYF. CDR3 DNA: TGTGCCATCCTGACTAGCGGGAGTAAGGAGACCCAGTACTTC.

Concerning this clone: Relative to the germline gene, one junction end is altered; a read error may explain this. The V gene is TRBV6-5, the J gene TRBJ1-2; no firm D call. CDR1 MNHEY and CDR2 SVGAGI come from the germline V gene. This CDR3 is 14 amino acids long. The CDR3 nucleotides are TGTGCCATCAGTGAGTCGCGGGAGCGCTATGGCTACACCTTC. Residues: CAISESRERYGYTF.

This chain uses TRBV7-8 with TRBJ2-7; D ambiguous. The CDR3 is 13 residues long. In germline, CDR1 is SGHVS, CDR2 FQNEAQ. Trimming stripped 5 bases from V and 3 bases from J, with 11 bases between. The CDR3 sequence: CASSPQIYYEQYF. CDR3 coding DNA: TGTGCCAGCAGCCCACAGATCTACTACGAGCAGTACTTC.

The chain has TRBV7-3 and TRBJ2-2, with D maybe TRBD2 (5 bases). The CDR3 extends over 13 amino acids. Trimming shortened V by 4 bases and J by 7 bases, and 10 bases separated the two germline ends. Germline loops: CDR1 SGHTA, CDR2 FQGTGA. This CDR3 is CASSSDWDGELFF. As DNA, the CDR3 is TGTGCCAGCAGCTCGGACTGGGACGGGGAGCTGTTTTTT. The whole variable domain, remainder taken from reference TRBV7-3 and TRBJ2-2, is GAGVSQTPSNKVTEKGKYVELRCDPISGHTALYWYRQSLGQGPEFLIYFQGTGAADDSGLPNDRFFAVRPEGSVSTLKIQRTERGDSAVYLCASSSDWDGELFFGEGSRLTVL.

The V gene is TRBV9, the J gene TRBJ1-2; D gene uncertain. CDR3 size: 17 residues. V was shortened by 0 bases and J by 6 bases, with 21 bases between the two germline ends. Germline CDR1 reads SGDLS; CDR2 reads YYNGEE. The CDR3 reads CASSVALAIYAGNGYTF. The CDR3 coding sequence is TGTGCCAGCAGCGTAGCTCTTGCCATCTATGCGGGGAATGGCTACACCTTC.

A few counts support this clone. CDR3: CASSRGQENTEAFF. The CDR3, as DNA: TGTGCCAGCAGTAGAGGACAGGAAAACACTGAAGCTTTCTTT. The rearrangement joins TRBV2 to TRBJ1-1, with 7 bases matching TRBD1. Per the germline V gene, CDR1 is SNHLY and CDR2 is FYNNEI. V lost 5 bases to trimming and J lost 2 bases; unmatched junction nucleotides: 5. The CDR3 covers 14 residues.

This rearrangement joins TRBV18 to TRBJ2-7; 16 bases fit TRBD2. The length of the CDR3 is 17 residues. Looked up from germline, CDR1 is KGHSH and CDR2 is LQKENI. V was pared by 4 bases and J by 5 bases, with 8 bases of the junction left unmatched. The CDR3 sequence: CASSLGLAGGPVDEQYF. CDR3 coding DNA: TGTGCCAGCTCACTGGGACTAGCGGGAGGGCCCGTGGACGAGCAGTACTTC.

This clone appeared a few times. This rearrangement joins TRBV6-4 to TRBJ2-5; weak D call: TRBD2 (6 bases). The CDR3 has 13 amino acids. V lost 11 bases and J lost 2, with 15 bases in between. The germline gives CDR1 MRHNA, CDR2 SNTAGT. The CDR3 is CAGGKPLQETQYF. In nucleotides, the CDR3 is TGTGCCGGGGGGAAGCCTCTACAAGAGACCCAGTACTTC.

The CDR3 sequence is CASSLEYRDEQYF. CDR3 coding DNA: TGCGCCAGCAGCTTGGAGTACAGGGACGAGCAGTACTTC. The chain is built from TRBV5-1 and TRBJ2-7, with D perhaps matching TRBD1 (6 bases). The CDR3 has 13 residues. CDR1 is SGHRS and CDR2 is YFSETQ in the germline V gene. Between the trimmed V and J ends, which lost 0 bases and 5 bases, there was a span of 9 bases.

The chain's CDR3 is CAISSSPSSGNTIYF. Written as DNA, the CDR3 is TGTGCCATCAGCTCTTCACCGAGCTCTGGAAACACCATATATTTT. The V and J genes are TRBV10-3 and TRBJ1-3; D call uncertain. V shed 6 bases and J shed 0 bases, with 12 bases lying between them. The length of the CDR3 is 15 residues. Per germline, CDR1 ENHRY and CDR2 SYGVKD.

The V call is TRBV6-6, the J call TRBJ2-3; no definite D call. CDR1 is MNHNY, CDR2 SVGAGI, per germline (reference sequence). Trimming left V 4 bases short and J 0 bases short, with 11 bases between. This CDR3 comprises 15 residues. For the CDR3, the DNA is TGTGCCAGCAGTTGGGCTGGGTCTAGCACAGATACGCAGTATTTT. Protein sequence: CASSWAGSSTDTQYF.

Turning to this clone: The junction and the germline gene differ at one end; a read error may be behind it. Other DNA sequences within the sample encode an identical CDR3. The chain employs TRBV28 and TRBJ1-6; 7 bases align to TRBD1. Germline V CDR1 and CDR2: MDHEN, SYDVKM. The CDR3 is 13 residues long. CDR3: CASSFRGNSPLHF. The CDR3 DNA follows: TGTGCCAGCAGTTTCAGGGGGAATTCCCCCCTCCACTTT.

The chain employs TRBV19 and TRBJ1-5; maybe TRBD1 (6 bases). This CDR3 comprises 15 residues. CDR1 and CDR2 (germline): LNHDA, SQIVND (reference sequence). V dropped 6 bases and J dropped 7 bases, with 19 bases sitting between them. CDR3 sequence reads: CASRTWTVRNQPQHF. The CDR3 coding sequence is TGTGCCAGTAGGACATGGACAGTTCGAAACCAGCCCCAGCATTTT.

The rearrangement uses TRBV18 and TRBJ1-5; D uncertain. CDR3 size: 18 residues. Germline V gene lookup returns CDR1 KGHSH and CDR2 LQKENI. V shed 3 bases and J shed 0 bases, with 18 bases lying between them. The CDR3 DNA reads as TGTGCCAGCTCACCGAAACCTCCAAGCAGGCATAGCAATCAGCCCCAGCATTTT. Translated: CASSPKPPSRHSNQPQHF.

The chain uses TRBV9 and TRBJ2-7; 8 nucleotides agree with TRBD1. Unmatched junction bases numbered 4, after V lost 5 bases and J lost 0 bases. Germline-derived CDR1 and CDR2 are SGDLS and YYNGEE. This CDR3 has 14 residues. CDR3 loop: CASSSGQGSYEQYF. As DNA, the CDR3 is TGTGCCAGCAGTAGTGGACAGGGCTCCTACGAGCAGTACTTC.